This T cell receptor (beta chain) was captured in a study of blood T cell repertoires in COVID-19. Turning to the study itself: Samples came from the United States, Italy and Spain, spanning acute and convalescent COVID-19. Sources were T cells, B-cell-depleted T cells, or PBMCs; the material itself was cDNA or gDNA.

This clone was recorded only once. Per the authors' pipeline: Reference gene primers were amplified, and this amplification served to estimate nucleated cell counts. Libraries were prepared by immunoSEQ multiplex PCR; TCRdb keeps only in-frame clonotypes and omits some of them. That table supplies the V and J calls and clone size; D and trimming were determined from the DNA. The table lists about 200,000 clones, about 85% of them singletons. The CDR3 has 17 amino acids. J lost 1 base, V lost 3 bases, and 7 bases had no gene match. CDR1 is SGHTS, CDR2 YDEGEE, per germline. This clonotype originated in an elderly woman with acute or convalescent COVID-19. This chain joins TRBV5-8 and TRBJ2-3; TRBD1 matches at 11 bases. The specimen was peripheral blood. The chain's CDR3 is CASSWTGGTFRTDTQYF. CDR3 DNA sequence: TGTGCCAGCAGCTGGACAGGGGGCACTTTCCGCACAGATACGCAGTATTTT.